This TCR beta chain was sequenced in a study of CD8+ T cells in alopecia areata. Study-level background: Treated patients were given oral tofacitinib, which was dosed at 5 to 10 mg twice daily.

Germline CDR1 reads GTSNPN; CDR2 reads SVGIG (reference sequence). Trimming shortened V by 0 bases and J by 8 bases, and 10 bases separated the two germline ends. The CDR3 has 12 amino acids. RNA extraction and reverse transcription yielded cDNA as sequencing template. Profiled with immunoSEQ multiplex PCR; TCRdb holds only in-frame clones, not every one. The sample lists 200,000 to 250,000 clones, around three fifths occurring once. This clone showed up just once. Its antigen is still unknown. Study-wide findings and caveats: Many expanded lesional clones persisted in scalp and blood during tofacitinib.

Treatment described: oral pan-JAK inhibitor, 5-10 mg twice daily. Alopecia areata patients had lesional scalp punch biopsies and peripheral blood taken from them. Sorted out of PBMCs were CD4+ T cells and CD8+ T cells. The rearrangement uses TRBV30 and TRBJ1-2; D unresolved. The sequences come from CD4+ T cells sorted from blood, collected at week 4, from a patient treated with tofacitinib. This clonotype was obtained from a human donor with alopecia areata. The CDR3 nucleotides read TGTGCCTGGAGTGTGGCAGCCTCCGGCTACACCTTC. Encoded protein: CAWSVAASGYTF.